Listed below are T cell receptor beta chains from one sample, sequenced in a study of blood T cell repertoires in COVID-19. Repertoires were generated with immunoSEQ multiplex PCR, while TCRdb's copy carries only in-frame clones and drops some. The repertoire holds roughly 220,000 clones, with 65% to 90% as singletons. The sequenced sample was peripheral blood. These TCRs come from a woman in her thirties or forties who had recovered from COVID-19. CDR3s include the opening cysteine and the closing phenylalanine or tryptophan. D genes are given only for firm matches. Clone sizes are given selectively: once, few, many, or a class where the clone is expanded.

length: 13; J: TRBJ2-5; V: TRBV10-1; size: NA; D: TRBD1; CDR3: CASSTGAQETQYF; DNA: TGCGCCAGCAGTACAGGGGCCCAAGAGACCCAGTACTTC
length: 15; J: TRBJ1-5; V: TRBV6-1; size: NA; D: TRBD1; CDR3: CASSDRSTGLWPQHF; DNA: TGTGCCAGCAGTGACCGATCGACAGGGCTTTGGCCCCAGCATTTT
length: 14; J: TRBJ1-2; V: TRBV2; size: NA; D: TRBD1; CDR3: CASSVRGPNYGYTF; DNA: TGTGCCAGCAGTGTCAGGGGGCCAAACTATGGCTACACCTTC
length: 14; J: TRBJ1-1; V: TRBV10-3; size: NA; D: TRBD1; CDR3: CAISEKQGFTEAFF; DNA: TGTGCCATCAGTGAGAAACAGGGGTTCACTGAAGCTTTCTTT
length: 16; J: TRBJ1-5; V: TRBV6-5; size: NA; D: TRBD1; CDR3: CASSYSSQGADQPQHF; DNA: TGTGCCAGCAGTTACTCCTCACAGGGGGCCGATCAGCCCCAGCATTTT
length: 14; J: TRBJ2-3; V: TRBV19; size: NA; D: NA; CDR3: CATMGGVITDTQYF; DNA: TGTGCCACTATGGGCGGGGTCATCACAGATACGCAGTATTTT
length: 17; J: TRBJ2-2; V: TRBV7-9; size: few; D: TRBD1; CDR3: CASRSPRQGVNTGELFF; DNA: TGTGCCAGCAGATCACCTCGACAGGGGGTGAACACCGGGGAGCTGTTTTTT
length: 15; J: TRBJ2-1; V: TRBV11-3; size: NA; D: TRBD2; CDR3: CASSLVSSGYNEQFF; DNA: TGTGCCAGCAGCTTAGTCTCTAGCGGTTACAATGAGCAGTTCTTC
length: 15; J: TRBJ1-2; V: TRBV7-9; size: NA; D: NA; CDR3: CASSFDRSANYGYTF; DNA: TGTGCCAGCAGCTTTGACAGGTCTGCTAACTATGGCTACACCTTC
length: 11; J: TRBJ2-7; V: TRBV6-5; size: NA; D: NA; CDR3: CASSTPREQYF; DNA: TGTGCCAGCAGTACCCCGCGCGAGCAGTACTTC
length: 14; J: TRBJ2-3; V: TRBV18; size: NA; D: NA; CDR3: CASSQIDTTDTQYF; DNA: TGTGCCAGCTCACAGATAGACACCACAGATACGCAGTATTTT
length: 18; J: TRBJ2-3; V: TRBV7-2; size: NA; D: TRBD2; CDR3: CASSLRPTSGGPADTQYF; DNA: TGTGCCAGCAGCTTAAGACCTACTAGCGGGGGGCCAGCAGATACGCAGTATTTT
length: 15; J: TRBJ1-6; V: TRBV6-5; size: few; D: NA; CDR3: CASSYSGREGFPLHF; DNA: TGTGCCAGCAGTTACTCCGGCAGGGAGGGATTCCCCCTCCACTTT
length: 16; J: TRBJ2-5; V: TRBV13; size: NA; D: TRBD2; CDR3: CASSLTAGVHQETQYF; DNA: TGTGCCAGCAGCTTAACAGCGGGGGTTCATCAAGAGACCCAGTACTTC
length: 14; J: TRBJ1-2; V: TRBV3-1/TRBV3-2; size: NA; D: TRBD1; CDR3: CASSQVAGGPGYTF; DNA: TGTGCCAGCAGCCAAGTTGCAGGGGGCCCTGGCTACACCTTC
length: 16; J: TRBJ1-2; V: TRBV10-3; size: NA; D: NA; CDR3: CAISPIRDTDLGGYTF; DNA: TGTGCCATCAGTCCCATCCGGGACACCGACCTTGGAGGCTACACCTTC
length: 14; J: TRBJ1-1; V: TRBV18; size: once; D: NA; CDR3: CASSLQDRNTEAFF; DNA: TGTGCCAGCTCACTACAGGACAGAAACACTGAAGCTTTCTTT
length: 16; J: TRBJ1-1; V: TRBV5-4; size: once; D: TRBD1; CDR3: CASSPGGRTGDTEAFF; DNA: TGTGCCAGCAGCCCTGGTGGAAGGACAGGCGACACTGAAGCTTTCTTT
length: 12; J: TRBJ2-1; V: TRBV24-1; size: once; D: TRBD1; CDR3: CATRQGFGEQFF; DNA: TGTGCCACCAGACAGGGGTTCGGTGAGCAGTTCTTC
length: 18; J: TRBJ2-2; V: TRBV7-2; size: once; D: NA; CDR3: CASSLMVGGPSDTGELFF; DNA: TGTGCCAGCAGCTTAATGGTCGGGGGACCCTCGGACACCGGGGAGCTGTTTTTT
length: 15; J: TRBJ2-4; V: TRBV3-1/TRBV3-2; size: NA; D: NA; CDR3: CASSQVAGMVNIQYF; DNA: TGTGCCAGCAGCCAAGTTGCAGGGATGGTGAACATTCAGTACTTC
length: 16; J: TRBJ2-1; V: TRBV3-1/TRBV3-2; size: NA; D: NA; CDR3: CASSQDWRGLVNEQFF; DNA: TGTGCCAGCAGCCAAGACTGGAGGGGGCTTGTCAATGAGCAGTTCTTC
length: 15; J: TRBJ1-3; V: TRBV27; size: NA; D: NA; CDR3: CASSLKGGPGNTIYF; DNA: TGTGCCAGCAGTTTAAAGGGAGGGCCCGGAAACACCATATATTTT
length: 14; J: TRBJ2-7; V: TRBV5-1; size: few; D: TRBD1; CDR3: CASSTRQGSYEQYF; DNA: TGCGCCAGCAGCACGCGACAGGGCTCCTACGAGCAGTACTTC
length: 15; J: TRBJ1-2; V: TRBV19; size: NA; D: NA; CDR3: CASSIDLWTTYGYTF; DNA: TGTGCCAGTAGTATAGATCTTTGGACTACCTATGGCTACACCTTC
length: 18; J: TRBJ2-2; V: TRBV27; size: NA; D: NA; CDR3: CASSLFRAAGLNTGELFF; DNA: TGTGCCAGCAGTTTATTTCGGGCAGCCGGACTGAACACCGGGGAGCTGTTTTTT
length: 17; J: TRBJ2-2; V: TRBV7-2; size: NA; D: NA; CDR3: CASSLAPVGGGTGELFF; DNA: TGTGCCAGCAGCTTAGCGCCTGTGGGGGGTGGAACCGGGGAGCTGTTTTTT
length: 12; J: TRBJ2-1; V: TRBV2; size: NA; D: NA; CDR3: CASSGRGNEQFF; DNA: TGTGCCAGCAGTGGCAGGGGCAATGAGCAGTTCTTC
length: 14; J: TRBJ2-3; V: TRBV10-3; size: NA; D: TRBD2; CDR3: CAIRTSGGTDTQYF; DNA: TGTGCCATCAGAACTAGCGGGGGCACAGATACGCAGTATTTT
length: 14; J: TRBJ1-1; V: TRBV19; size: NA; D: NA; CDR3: CASSIGVRGTEAFF; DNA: TGTGCCAGTAGTATTGGGGTAAGGGGTACTGAAGCTTTCTTT
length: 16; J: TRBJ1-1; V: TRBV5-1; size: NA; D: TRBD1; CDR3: CASSKGDRGVNTEAFF; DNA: TGCGCCAGCAGCAAAGGGGACAGGGGTGTGAACACTGAAGCTTTCTTT
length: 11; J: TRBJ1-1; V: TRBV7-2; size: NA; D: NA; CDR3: CASSLTTEAFF; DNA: TGTGCCAGCAGCTTAACTACTGAAGCTTTCTTT
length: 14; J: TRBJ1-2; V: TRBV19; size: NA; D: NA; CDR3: CASSIAGSDYGYTF; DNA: TGTGCCAGTAGTATAGCTGGGAGTGACTATGGCTACACCTTC
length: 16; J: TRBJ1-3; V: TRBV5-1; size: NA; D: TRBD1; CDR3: CASSSRTGMAGNTIYF; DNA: TGCGCCAGCAGCTCACGGACAGGGATGGCTGGAAACACCATATATTTT
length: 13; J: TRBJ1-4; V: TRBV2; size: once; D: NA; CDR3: CASSMAGREKLFF; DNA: TGTGCCAGCAGTATGGCAGGGCGGGAAAAACTGTTTTTT
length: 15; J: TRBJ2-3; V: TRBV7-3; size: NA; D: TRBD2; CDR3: CASSPLAGSTDTQYF; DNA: TGTGCCAGCAGCCCGCTAGCGGGGAGCACAGATACGCAGTATTTT
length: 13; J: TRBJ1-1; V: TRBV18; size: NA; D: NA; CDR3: CASSPVRGTEAFF; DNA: TGTGCCAGCTCACCAGTAAGGGGCACTGAAGCTTTCTTT
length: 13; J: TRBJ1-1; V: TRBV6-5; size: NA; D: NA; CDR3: CASGADTAFEAFF; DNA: TGTGCCAGCGGGGCGGATACGGCCTTTGAAGCTTTCTTT
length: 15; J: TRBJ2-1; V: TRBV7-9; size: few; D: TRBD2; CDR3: CASSLVGTRRNEQFF; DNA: TGTGCCAGCAGCTTAGTTGGGACTAGACGGAATGAGCAGTTCTTC
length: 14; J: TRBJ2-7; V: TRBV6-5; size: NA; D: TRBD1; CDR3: CAIRSGTVTYEQYF; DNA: TGTGCCATCAGAAGTGGGACAGTCACCTACGAGCAGTACTTC
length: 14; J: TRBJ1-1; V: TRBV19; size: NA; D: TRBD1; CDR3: CASRATGTGTEAFF; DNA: TGTGCCAGTAGGGCAACCGGGACAGGGACTGAAGCTTTCTTT
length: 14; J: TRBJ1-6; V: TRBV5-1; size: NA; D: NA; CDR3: CASSLLQGNSPLHF; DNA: TGCGCCAGCAGCTTGTTACAGGGAAATTCACCCCTCCACTTT
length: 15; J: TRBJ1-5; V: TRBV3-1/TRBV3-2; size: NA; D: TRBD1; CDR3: CASSQAGTGPQPQHF; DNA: TGTGCCAGCAGCCAAGCCGGGACAGGGCCTCAGCCCCAGCATTTT
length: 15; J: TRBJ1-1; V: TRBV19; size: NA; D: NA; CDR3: CASSKISGVNTEAFF; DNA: TGTGCCAGTAGTAAAATCAGCGGAGTGAACACTGAAGCTTTCTTT
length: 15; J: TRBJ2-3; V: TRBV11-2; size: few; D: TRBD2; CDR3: CASSFFGGAADTQYF; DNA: TGTGCCAGCAGCTTCTTCGGGGGGGCCGCAGATACGCAGTATTTT
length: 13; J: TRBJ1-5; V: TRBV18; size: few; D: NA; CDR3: CASSPTFDQPQHF; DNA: TGTGCCAGCTCACCAACATTCGATCAGCCCCAGCATTTT
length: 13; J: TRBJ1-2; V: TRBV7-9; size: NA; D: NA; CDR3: CASSLSINYGYTF; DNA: TGTGCCAGCAGCTTATCCATCAACTATGGCTACACCTTC
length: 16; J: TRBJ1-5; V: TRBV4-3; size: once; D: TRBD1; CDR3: CASSQERGQGYQPQHF; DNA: TGCGCCAGCAGCCAAGAAAGGGGACAGGGTTATCAGCCCCAGCATTTT